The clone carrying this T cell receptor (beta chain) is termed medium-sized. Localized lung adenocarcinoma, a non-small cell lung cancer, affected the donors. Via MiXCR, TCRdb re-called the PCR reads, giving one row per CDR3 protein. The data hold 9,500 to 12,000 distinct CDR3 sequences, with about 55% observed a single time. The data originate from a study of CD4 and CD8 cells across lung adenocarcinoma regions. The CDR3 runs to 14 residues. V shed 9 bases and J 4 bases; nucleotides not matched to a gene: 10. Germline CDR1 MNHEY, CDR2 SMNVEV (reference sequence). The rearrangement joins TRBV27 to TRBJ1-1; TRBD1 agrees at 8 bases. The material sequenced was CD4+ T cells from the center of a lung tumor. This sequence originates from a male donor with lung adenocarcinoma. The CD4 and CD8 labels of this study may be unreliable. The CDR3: CARTWTGRTTEAFF. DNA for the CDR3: TGTGCCAGAACTTGGACAGGGAGGACCACTGAAGCTTTCTTT.